This is a list of T cell receptor beta chains from one sample in a study of T cell responses to AZD1222 COVID-19 vaccine. Generated by immunoSEQ multiplex PCR, the TCRdb table keeps only in-frame clones and is missing some. Here the sample spans about 140,000 clones, roughly 89% being singletons. The sequencing used peripheral blood, collected on day 0 of AZD1222 vaccination. Source of these receptors: an adult in good health. CDR3s include the opening cysteine and the closing phenylalanine or tryptophan.

j_gene: TRBJ1-1
v_gene: TRBV5-1
CDR3aa: CASSLGQMNTEAFF

j_gene: TRBJ1-2
v_gene: TRBV5-4
CDR3aa: CASSLGGQGSLNYGYTF

j_gene: TRBJ1-6
v_gene: TRBV12-3/TRBV12-4
CDR3aa: CASSADRFSPLHF

j_gene: TRBJ2-1
v_gene: TRBV29-1
CDR3aa: CSVDSRWRSYNEQFF

j_gene: TRBJ2-7
v_gene: TRBV18
CDR3aa: CASSPSDRGLREQYF

j_gene: TRBJ2-2
v_gene: TRBV6-6
CDR3aa: CASSGSGHGELFF

j_gene: TRBJ2-3
v_gene: TRBV6-1
CDR3aa: CASSEALGGASRTDTQYF

j_gene: TRBJ1-2
v_gene: TRBV5-5
CDR3aa: CASSPQDGSYTF

j_gene: TRBJ2-7
v_gene: TRBV2
CDR3aa: CASSEQGIGEQYF

j_gene: TRBJ1-2
v_gene: TRBV9
CDR3aa: CASSVAHNYGYTF

j_gene: TRBJ1-1
v_gene: TRBV15
CDR3aa: CATSRDLGGSTEAFF

j_gene: TRBJ2-2
v_gene: TRBV6-5
CDR3aa: CARRIWVSGELFF

j_gene: TRBJ1-2
v_gene: TRBV7-2
CDR3aa: CASSPHGRDGYTF

j_gene: TRBJ1-2
v_gene: TRBV6-5
CDR3aa: CASTSTGTAHYGYTF

j_gene: TRBJ2-7
v_gene: TRBV6-5
CDR3aa: CASSYSGGPYEQYF

j_gene: TRBJ1-2
v_gene: TRBV29-1
CDR3aa: CSVKLGGWGYTF

j_gene: TRBJ2-2
v_gene: TRBV27
CDR3aa: CASSWTSTGELFF

j_gene: TRBJ1-1
v_gene: TRBV28
CDR3aa: CASSFRGFGSAFF

j_gene: TRBJ1-2
v_gene: TRBV6-6
CDR3aa: CASSHEMPNYGYTF

j_gene: TRBJ1-5
v_gene: TRBV2
CDR3aa: CASSESALRSNQPQHF

j_gene: TRBJ2-1
v_gene: TRBV29-1
CDR3aa: CSVEDGRVGSYNEQFF

j_gene: TRBJ2-5
v_gene: TRBV24-1
CDR3aa: CATSPGGGFEETQYF

j_gene: TRBJ2-2
v_gene: TRBV5-1
CDR3aa: CASSTGQGTGELFF

j_gene: TRBJ2-1
v_gene: TRBV7-2
CDR3aa: CASSLKLLDNEQFF

j_gene: TRBJ1-2
v_gene: TRBV28
CDR3aa: CASSFGSNYGYTF

j_gene: TRBJ2-1
v_gene: TRBV7-6
CDR3aa: CASSLDPGFEQFF

j_gene: TRBJ1-5
v_gene: TRBV19
CDR3aa: CASSGNRDTQPQHF

j_gene: TRBJ2-7
v_gene: TRBV25-1
CDR3aa: CASGRQGGYEQYF

j_gene: TRBJ1-6
v_gene: TRBV28
CDR3aa: CASSSRGLNSPLHF

j_gene: TRBJ2-3
v_gene: TRBV3-1/TRBV3-2
CDR3aa: CASSQWVSGGATDTQYF

j_gene: TRBJ2-2
v_gene: TRBV11-3
CDR3aa: CASSSTFTGELFF

j_gene: TRBJ2-6
v_gene: TRBV28
CDR3aa: CASSLGLGGANVLTF

j_gene: TRBJ2-2
v_gene: TRBV3-1/TRBV3-2
CDR3aa: CASSPRTGPLSTGELFF

j_gene: TRBJ2-1
v_gene: TRBV5-1
CDR3aa: CASSGTTGVTRSYNEQFF

j_gene: TRBJ1-6
v_gene: TRBV28
CDR3aa: CASKLPGTENSPLHF

j_gene: TRBJ1-2
v_gene: TRBV4-2
CDR3aa: CASSQDGGFGGYTF

j_gene: TRBJ1-2
v_gene: TRBV4-1
CDR3aa: CASSQTVGVANGYTF

j_gene: TRBJ2-3
v_gene: TRBV7-9
CDR3aa: CASSFSGTDTQYF

j_gene: TRBJ1-5
v_gene: TRBV28
CDR3aa: CASSLYRTGGSYQPQHF

j_gene: TRBJ2-2
v_gene: TRBV5-1
CDR3aa: CASSFWGAAGELFF

j_gene: TRBJ2-7
v_gene: TRBV6-6
CDR3aa: CASSRPRDRVYEQYF

j_gene: TRBJ1-2
v_gene: TRBV7-2
CDR3aa: CASSLFQENYGYTF

j_gene: TRBJ2-3
v_gene: TRBV5-6
CDR3aa: CASSFLTGGRDTQYF

j_gene: TRBJ1-6
v_gene: TRBV2
CDR3aa: CASRDRGLYSPLHF

j_gene: TRBJ1-1
v_gene: TRBV4-1
CDR3aa: CASRPSVLIVNTEAFF

j_gene: TRBJ2-1
v_gene: TRBV7-7
CDR3aa: CASSLEEVGRNEQFF

j_gene: TRBJ2-5
v_gene: TRBV5-5
CDR3aa: CASSSDRVLLGETQYF

j_gene: TRBJ2-1
v_gene: TRBV12-3/TRBV12-4
CDR3aa: CASSFRVYNEQFF

j_gene: TRBJ1-4
v_gene: TRBV2
CDR3aa: CARWGVGTRRDEKLFF

j_gene: TRBJ2-1
v_gene: TRBV6-5
CDR3aa: CASSPDFYNEQFF

j_gene: TRBJ1-3
v_gene: TRBV28
CDR3aa: CASRDIGNTIYF

j_gene: TRBJ2-7
v_gene: TRBV28
CDR3aa: CASRQQGASYEQYF

j_gene: TRBJ2-3
v_gene: TRBV4-2
CDR3aa: CASSQDAPDTQYF

j_gene: TRBJ1-1
v_gene: TRBV6-1
CDR3aa: CASSEKHMEAFF

j_gene: TRBJ1-5
v_gene: TRBV5-5
CDR3aa: CASSLVGQYSNQPQHF

j_gene: TRBJ1-5
v_gene: TRBV6-5
CDR3aa: CASSYSRDSSIPQHF

j_gene: TRBJ1-2
v_gene: TRBV11-2
CDR3aa: CASSLDRLDDGYTF